These 17 T cell receptor beta chains originate from one sample sequenced in a study of molecular identifiers for immune sequencing clone quantification. TCRdb itself ran the PCR reads through MiXCR, one entry per CDR3 protein. The repertoire consists of about 320,000 distinct CDR3 sequences, with roughly a quarter occurring once and the leading ten covering about 0.7%. The sample consisted of naive CD8+ T cells from blood, with Jurkat cell RNA spiked in. Specified subset: FACS-sorted CD8+CD4-CCR7+CD45RA+ naive T cells. All receptors derive from a human donor in good health. Some libraries in this study had Jurkat cell RNA spiked in.

Ten or more counts support this clonotype. The chain combines TRBV9 with TRBJ1-3, with D unresolved. Trimming left V 2 bases short and J 2 bases short, with 8 bases between. The CDR3 runs 14 residues. Germline CDR1 and CDR2: SGDLS and YYNGEE. The CDR3 loop reads CASSVAGTGNTIYF. CDR3 DNA sequence: TGTGCCAGCAGCGTTGCCGGGACTGGAAACACCATATATTTT.

This clonotype appeared a few times. The chain employs TRBV7-9 and TRBJ2-1, with 8 bases matching TRBD1. The germline CDR1 and CDR2 sequences are SEHNR and FQNEAQ (reference sequence). CDR3 size: 15 residues. V lost 6 bases and J lost 4; bases outside the gene matches: 8. For the CDR3, the DNA is TGTGCCAGCAGATACAGGACAGGGAATTACAATGAGCAGTTCTTC. Translating gives CASRYRTGNYNEQFF.

This clonotype was recorded many times. The genes are TRBV28 and TRBJ2-1; D perhaps matches TRBD1 (5 bases). Trimming pared 3 bases from V and 0 bases from J, leaving 9 bases between. From germline, CDR1 is MDHEN and CDR2 SYDVKM. This CDR3 is built from 15 residues. Written as DNA, the CDR3 is TGTGCCAGCAGTTTTGGCAGGGCCTCCTACAATGAGCAGTTCTTC. Translating it yields CASSFGRASYNEQFF.

This clonotype has just a few counts. In nucleotides, the CDR3 is TGTGCCTGGAGTTGGGGGCGGGTGGACGAGCAGTACTTC. It is translated as CAWSWGRVDEQYF. The chain combines TRBV30 with TRBJ2-7; perhaps TRBD1 as D (6 bases). V lost 2 bases to trimming and J lost 5 bases, with 13 bases between them. The CDR3 has 13 residues. From germline, CDR1 is GTSNPN and CDR2 SVGIG (reference sequence).

A note on this clonotype: Possible read error: a much larger clone is one base away. The chain is built from TRBV27 and TRBJ2-3, with 7 bases lining up with TRBD1. The CDR3 covers 16 residues. In germline, CDR1 is MNHEY, CDR2 SMNVEV (reference sequence). Here the CDR3 DNA reads TGTGCCAGCAGTCCGGAGACAGGGTTCGACACAGCTACGCAGTATTTT. Protein sequence: CASSPETGFDTATQYF.

This clonotype turned up a few times. This may arise from a read error, as a much more abundant clone is one base away. The V call is TRBV7-6, the J call TRBJ2-3; D is uncertain. CDR1 and CDR2 (germline): SGHVS, FNYEAQ. The CDR3 runs to 15 residues. The CDR3, as DNA: TGTGCCAGCAGCTTAGGGAGCGTATACACAGATGCGCAGTATTTT. Its translation: CASSLGSVYTDAQYF.

A few counts support this clonotype. The chain combines TRBV19 with TRBJ2-7; 7 nucleotides agree with TRBD1. This CDR3 region has 16 residues. In germline, CDR1 is LNHDA, CDR2 SQIVND (reference sequence). V lost 0 bases, J lost 4 bases, and 9 bases stayed unmatched. The CDR3, as DNA: TGTGCCAGTAGTATAGACATCTCGGGACAGACATACGAGCAGTACTTC. Protein product: CASSIDISGQTYEQYF. Full variable domain (rest looked up from reference TRBV19 and TRBJ2-7): DGGITQSPKYLFRKEGQNVTLSCEQNLNHDAMYWYRQDPGQGLRLIYYSQIVNDFQKGDIAEGYSVSREKKESFPLTVTSAQKNPTAFYLCASSIDISGQTYEQYFGPGTRLTVT.

CDR3 nucleotides: TGCAGTGCCACGGTCGGCAAGGAAGCTTTCTTT. This encodes CSATVGKEAFF. The rearrangement links TRBV20-1 to TRBJ1-1, with D unresolved. V was pared by 6 bases and J by 8 bases, with 13 bases between. This CDR3 spans 11 amino acids. CDR1 is DFQATT and CDR2 is SNEGSKA in the germline V gene (reference sequence).

This clonotype was detected once. A much larger clone differs from this one at a single base, so this may be a read error. In DNA form, the CDR3 reads TGTGCCATCAGTAGTATAGCGGGTAGCACAGATACGCAGTATTTT. It yields the protein CAISSIAGSTDTQYF. The chain uses TRBV6-5 and TRBJ2-3, with 7 bases aligning to TRBD2. This CDR3 spans 15 amino acids. Germline CDR1 reads MNHEY; CDR2 reads SVGAGI.

Regarding this clonotype: Being one base from a much bigger clone, this may be a read error. This chain uses TRBV3-1 with TRBJ1-1; D gene unclear. Trimming took 4 bases from V and 7 from J, leaving 16 bases between them. CDR1 is LGHDT, CDR2 YNNKEL, per germline (reference sequence). CDR3 length: 14 residues. CDR3 residues: CASSRKGFTVEAFF. CDR3 bases: TGTGCCAGCAGCCGCAAGGGTTTCACAGTTGAAGCTTTCTTT. Filled out from reference TRBV3-1 and TRBJ1-1, the complete variable domain reads DTAVSQTPKYLVTQMGNDKSIKCEQNLGHDTMYWYKQDSKKFLKIMFSYNNKELIINETVPNRFSPKSPDKAHLNLHINSLELGDSAVYFCASSRKGFTVEAFFGQGTRLTVV.

Many counts were recorded for this clonotype. The CDR3 loop is CAIRPAGYF. As DNA, the CDR3 is TGTGCCATTAGACCCGCCGGCTACTTC. This chain joins TRBV6-5 and TRBJ2-5, with no clear D. Germline loops: CDR1 MNHEY, CDR2 SVGAGI. Trimming took off 10 bases at V and 14 bases at J, with 14 bases between the two ends. This CDR3 is built from 9 residues.

At least ten counts were recorded for this clonotype. The genes are TRBV28 and TRBJ2-7; no firm D call. V lost 11 bases and J 1 base, leaving 12 bases between the germline ends. The CDR3 is made up of 12 amino acids. The germline V gene encodes CDR1 MDHEN and CDR2 SYDVKM. The CDR3 sequence: CASALSSYEQYF. CDR3 sequence (DNA): TGTGCCTCGGCACTTTCATCCTACGAGCAGTACTTC.

This clonotype has a count of ten or more. This chain joins TRBV29-1 and TRBJ1-1; unclear D gene. Germline loops: CDR1 SQVTM, CDR2 ANQGSEA. CDR3 length: 12 residues. V shed 5 bases and J shed 0 bases, with 7 bases lying between them. As DNA, the CDR3 is TGCAGCGTTTTCGACGTGAACACTGAAGCTTTCTTT. This sequence encodes CSVFDVNTEAFF.

This sequence joins TRBV4-1 and TRBJ2-6; D gene uncertain. Germline V gene sequence: CDR1 MGHRA, CDR2 YSYEKL. The CDR3 runs to 17 residues. V was cut by 0 bases and J by 1 base, with 10 bases left in between. CDR3 sequence (DNA): TGCGCCAGCAGCCAAGAGCAGCGCGTATCTGGGGCCAACGTCCTGACTTTC. It is translated as CASSQEQRVSGANVLTF.

V and J are TRBV10-3 and TRBJ2-3; D call uncertain. Germline-derived CDR1 and CDR2 are ENHRY and SYGVKD. This CDR3 has 15 amino acids. Trimming stripped 2 bases from V and 3 bases from J, with 12 bases between. CDR3 region: CAISEGNLQTDTQYF. CDR3 nucleotide sequence: TGTGCCATCAGTGAGGGCAATCTACAGACAGATACGCAGTATTTT.

The chain combines TRBV7-6 with TRBJ2-5; 7 positions agree with TRBD2. V shed 1 base, J shed 3 bases, and the junction held 5 bases outside the gene matches. The CDR3 length is 15 residues. The germline V gene has CDR1 SGHVS and CDR2 FNYEAQ. CDR3 residues: CASSLVPAGEETQYF. CDR3 nucleotides: TGTGCCAGCAGCTTAGTTCCGGCGGGGGAAGAGACCCAGTACTTC. The full variable domain, with the rest looked up from reference TRBV7-6 and TRBJ2-5, is GAGVSQSPRYKVTKRGQDVALRCDPISGHVSLYWYRQALGQGPEFLTYFNYEAQQDKSGLPNDRFSAERPEGSISTLTIQRTEQRDSAMYRCASSLVPAGEETQYFGPGTRLLVL.

This chain connects TRBV7-9 to TRBJ1-1; D is unclear. V shed 3 bases and J shed 10 bases, with 9 bases lying between them. Per the germline V gene, CDR1 is SEHNR and CDR2 is FQNEAQ (reference sequence). CDR3 length: 11 residues. In nucleotides, the CDR3 is TGTGCCAGCAGCTTTGGGTCAGGAGCTTTCTTT. This encodes CASSFGSGAFF.